The 4 T cell receptor beta chains below all came from one sample that was sequenced in a study. Cells sorted as Tregs were CD4+, CD25+ and CD127-/low. Each CDR3 protein gets one entry after TCRdb re-called the 5' RACE reads with MiXCR. The data show 6,000 to 7,500 distinct CDR3 sequences, 65% to 85% seen once. The specimen sequenced was tumor-infiltrating Tregs sorted from the breast tumor. The receptors here all came from a female donor with breast cancer.

The chain employs TRBV20-1 and TRBJ2-3; either TRBD1 or TRBD2 may supply D (6 bases each). This CDR3 has 15 residues. Germline V gene data show CDR1 as DFQATT and CDR2 as SNEGSKA (reference sequence). V gave up 6 bases and J gave up 2 bases, with 18 bases separating them. CDR3 sequence: CSATGDAGHTDTQYF. The CDR3, as DNA: TGCAGTGCCACAGGAGATGCGGGACACACAGATACGCAGTATTTT.

The V call is TRBV6-6, the J call TRBJ1-5, with D uncertain. The CDR3 length is 13 residues. Germline V CDR1 and CDR2: MNHNY, SVGAGI (reference sequence). V dropped 2 bases and J dropped 4 bases, with 6 bases sitting between them. CDR3 in DNA: TGTGCCAGCAGTTACGATGGGAATCAGCCCCAGCATTTT. Amino acid sequence: CASSYDGNQPQHF.

With respect to this clonotype: The junction departs from the called germline gene at one end, perhaps through a read error. The CDR3 loop reads CSAKDRLLAGYERYF. CDR3 nucleotide sequence: TGCAGTGCTAAAGATCGTTTACTAGCGGGATACGAGCGGTACTTC. The chain links TRBV20-1 to TRBJ2-7; 10 bases map to TRBD2. The CDR3 is 15 residues long. Germline V gene data show CDR1 as DFQATT and CDR2 as SNEGSKA (reference sequence).

To note about this clonotype: Germline is not matched at one junction end, which may reflect a read error. The CDR3 nucleotides read TGTGCCAGCAGCCCTTCCTCGGGACAGGCCATATCTGAAAACACCATATATTTT. Its translation is CASSPSSGQAISENTIYF. V usage is TRBV12-3 or TRBV12-4 and J usage is TRBJ1-3; TRBD1 matches at 8 bases. This CDR3 region has 18 residues.